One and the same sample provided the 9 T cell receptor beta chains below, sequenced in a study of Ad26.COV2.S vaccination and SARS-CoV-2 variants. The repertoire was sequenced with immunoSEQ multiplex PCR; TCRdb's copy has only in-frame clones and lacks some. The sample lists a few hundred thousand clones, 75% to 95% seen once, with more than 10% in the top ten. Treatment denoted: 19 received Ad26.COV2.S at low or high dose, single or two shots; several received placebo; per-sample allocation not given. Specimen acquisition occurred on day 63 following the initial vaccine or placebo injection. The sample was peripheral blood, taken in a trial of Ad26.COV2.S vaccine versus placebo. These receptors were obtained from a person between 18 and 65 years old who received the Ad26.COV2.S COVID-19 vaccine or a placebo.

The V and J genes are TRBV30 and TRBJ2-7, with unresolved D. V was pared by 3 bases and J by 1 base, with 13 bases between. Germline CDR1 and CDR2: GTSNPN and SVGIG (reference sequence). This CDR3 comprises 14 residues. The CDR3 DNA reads TGTGCCTGGAGGCCCTGGACCACATCCTACGAGCAGTACTTC. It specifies CAWRPWTTSYEQYF.

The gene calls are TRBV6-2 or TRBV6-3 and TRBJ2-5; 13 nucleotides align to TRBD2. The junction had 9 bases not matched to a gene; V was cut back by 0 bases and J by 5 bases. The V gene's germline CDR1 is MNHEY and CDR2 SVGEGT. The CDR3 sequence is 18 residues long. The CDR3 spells CASSYSSGLAGEEETQYF. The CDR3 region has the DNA TGTGCCAGCAGTTACTCATCAGGACTAGCGGGAGAAGAGGAGACCCAGTACTTC.

CDR3 protein: CASSLFGGANTDTQYF. The CDR3 DNA follows: TGCGCCAGCAGCTTGTTCGGGGGAGCTAACACAGATACGCAGTATTTT. This chain uses TRBV5-1 with TRBJ2-3; tentative D call: TRBD2 (6 bases). V was shortened by 1 base and J by 2 bases, with 14 bases between the two germline ends. The V gene's germline CDR1 is SGHRS and CDR2 YFSETQ. This CDR3 spans 16 amino acids.

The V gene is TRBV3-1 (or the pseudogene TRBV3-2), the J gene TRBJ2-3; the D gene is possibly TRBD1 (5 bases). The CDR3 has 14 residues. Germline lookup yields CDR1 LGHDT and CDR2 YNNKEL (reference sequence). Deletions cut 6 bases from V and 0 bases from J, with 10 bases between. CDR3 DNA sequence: TGTGCCAGCAGAAGGGGATCTAGCACAGATACGCAGTATTTT. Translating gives CASRRGSSTDTQYF.

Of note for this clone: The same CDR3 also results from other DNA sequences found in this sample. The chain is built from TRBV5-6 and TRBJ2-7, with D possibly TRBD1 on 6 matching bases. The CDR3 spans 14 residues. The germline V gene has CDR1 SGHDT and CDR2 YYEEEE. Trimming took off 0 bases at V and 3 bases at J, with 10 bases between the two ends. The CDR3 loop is CASSLGQGLYEQYF. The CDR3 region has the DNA TGTGCCAGCAGCTTGGGTCAGGGGCTCTACGAGCAGTACTTC.

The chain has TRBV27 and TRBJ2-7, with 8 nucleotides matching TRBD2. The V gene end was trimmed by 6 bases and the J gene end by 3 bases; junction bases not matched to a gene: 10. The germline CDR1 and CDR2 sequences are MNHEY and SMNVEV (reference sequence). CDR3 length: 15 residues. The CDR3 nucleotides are TGTGCCAGCAGACGGGCGACTAGCGCAATCTACGAGCAGTACTTC. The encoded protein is CASRRATSAIYEQYF.

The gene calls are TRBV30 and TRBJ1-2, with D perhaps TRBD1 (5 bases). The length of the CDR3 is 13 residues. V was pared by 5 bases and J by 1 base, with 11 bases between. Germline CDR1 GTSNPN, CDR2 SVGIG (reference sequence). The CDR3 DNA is TGTGCCTGGTCAAGGGGTAATAACTATGGCTACACCTTC. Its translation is CAWSRGNNYGYTF.

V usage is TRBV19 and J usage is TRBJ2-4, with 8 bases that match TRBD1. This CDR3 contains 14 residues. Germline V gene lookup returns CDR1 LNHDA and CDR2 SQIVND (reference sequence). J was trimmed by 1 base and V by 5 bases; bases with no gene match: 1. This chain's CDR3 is CASSWDRAKNIQYF. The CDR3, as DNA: TGTGCCAGTAGTTGGGACAGGGCCAAAAACATTCAGTACTTC.

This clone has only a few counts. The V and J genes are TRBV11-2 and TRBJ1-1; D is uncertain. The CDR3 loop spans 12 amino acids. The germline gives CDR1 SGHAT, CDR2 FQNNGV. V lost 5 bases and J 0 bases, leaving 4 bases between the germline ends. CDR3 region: CASSPMNTEAFF. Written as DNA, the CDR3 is TGTGCCAGCAGCCCTATGAACACTGAAGCTTTCTTT.